These 27 T cell receptor beta chains were sequenced from one sample in a study of response to subunit inactivated influenza vaccine. Via MiXCR, TCRdb re-called the RT-PCR reads, giving one row per CDR3 protein. The sample comprises about 500,000 distinct CDR3 sequences, 16% of which are singletons, and around 3% rests with the top ten. The sample here was CD4+ T cells sorted from PBMCs, taken roughly 24 months after vaccination. These receptors were taken from a man between 50 and 69 years old who received an inactivated influenza vaccine.

Only a few counts were recorded for this clonotype. The chain is built from TRBV20-1 and TRBJ1-5, with D perhaps TRBD1 (6 bases). V lost 0 bases, J lost 4 bases, and 10 bases lay in between. CDR1 is DFQATT, CDR2 SNEGSKA, per germline (reference sequence). CDR3 length: 14 amino acids. For the CDR3, the DNA is TGCAGTGCTAGAGATTTTCAGGGGAATCAGCCCCAGCATTTT. It encodes CSARDFQGNQPQHF.

This chain uses TRBV12-3 or TRBV12-4 with TRBJ1-2; D is undetermined. The CDR3 length is 11 residues. Between the trimmed V and J ends, which lost 6 bases and 7 bases, there was a span of 9 bases. The DNA of the CDR3 is TGTGCCAGCAGCTTCAGAGTTGGCTACACCTTC. It encodes CASSFRVGYTF.

V usage is TRBV5-1 and J usage is TRBJ2-1; 7 nucleotides align to TRBD2. With V trimmed by 4 bases and J by 1 base, 8 bases remained unmatched. Germline V gene sequence: CDR1 SGHRS, CDR2 YFSETQ. The CDR3 has 16 amino acids. The CDR3 is CASSAGLLGSYNEQFF. The CDR3 DNA reads TGCGCCAGCAGCGCGGGACTATTAGGGTCCTACAATGAGCAGTTCTTC. Full variable domain (remainder filled in from reference TRBV5-1 and TRBJ2-1): KAGVTQTPRYLIKTRGQQVTLSCSPISGHRSVSWYQQTPGQGLQFLFEYFSETQRNKGNFPGRFSGRQFSNSRSEMNVSTLELGDSALYLCASSAGLLGSYNEQFFGPGTRLTVL.

In this sample, this clonotype turned up a few times. The chain employs TRBV12-3 or TRBV12-4 and TRBJ2-1; D is unresolved. Trimming shortened V by 3 bases and J by 4 bases, and 7 bases separated the two germline ends. The CDR3 spans 13 residues. The DNA of the CDR3 is TGTGCCAGCAGTTTGCGGCGTTACAATGAGCAGTTCTTC. Translating it yields CASSLRRYNEQFF.

This chain links TRBV7-6 with TRBJ2-2; D uncertain. Trimming pared 1 base from V and 0 bases from J, leaving 9 bases between. Germline CDR1 SGHVS, CDR2 FNYEAQ. This CDR3 region has 16 residues. Written as DNA, the CDR3 is TGTGCCAGCAGCTTAGAGTCTAGTGCGAACACCGGGGAGCTGTTTTTT. Amino acids: CASSLESSANTGELFF.

This clonotype was seen only a few times. The V and J genes are TRBV6-5 and TRBJ1-6, with D uncertain. V was trimmed by 2 bases and J by 0 bases, leaving 14 bases between them. The CDR3 totals 18 residues. Germline lookup yields CDR1 MNHEY and CDR2 SVGAGI. CDR3 DNA sequence: TGTGCCAGCAGTTACGCGAAAGGGTCGAGCTCCTATAATTCACCCCTCCACTTT. Protein: CASSYAKGSSSYNSPLHF.

This clonotype was seen at least ten times. The chain employs TRBV20-1 and TRBJ2-1, with TRBD2 matching over 11 bases. V was clipped by 4 bases and J by 4 bases; unmatched bases: 6. The CDR3 spans 15 residues. Germline V gene data show CDR1 as DFQATT and CDR2 as SNEGSKA (reference sequence). CDR3 DNA sequence: TGCAGTGCTACCTTAGCGGGAGGGCCTTACAATGAGCAGTTCTTC. Translated: CSATLAGGPYNEQFF.

This clonotype was seen a few times. The chain links TRBV7-2 to TRBJ2-7; 7 nucleotides agree with TRBD1. Trimming cost V 5 bases and J 1 base; bases outside gene matches: 8. Germline V gene data show CDR1 as SGHTA and CDR2 as FQGNSA. There are 15 residues in the CDR3. The CDR3 sequence: CASSQMTGMSYEQYF. CDR3 coding DNA: TGTGCCAGCAGCCAGATGACAGGGATGTCCTACGAGCAGTACTTC.

This clonotype was counted only a few times. The V gene is TRBV7-2, the J gene TRBJ2-3; D could derive from TRBD1 or TRBD2 (7 bases each). CDR3 size: 15 residues. Per germline, CDR1 SGHTA and CDR2 FQGNSA. Deletions cut 2 bases from V and 4 bases from J, with 13 bases between. As DNA, the CDR3 is TGTGCCAGCAGCTTACTGACAGGGAGGGCAGATACGCAGTATTTT. Residues: CASSLLTGRADTQYF.

CDR3 bases: TGCAGCGTTGTGCGGGAGTACACAGATACGCAGTATTTT. It translates to CSVVREYTDTQYF. The genes are TRBV29-1 and TRBJ2-3, with 7 bases aligning to TRBD2. There are 13 residues in the CDR3. CDR1 and CDR2 from the germline V gene are SQVTM and ANQGSEA. J gave up 2 bases and V 4 bases, and 3 bases lay outside the gene matches.

This clonotype came up a few times. The chain is built from TRBV20-1 and TRBJ1-2, with TRBD1 matching 8 bases. There are 14 residues in the CDR3. Germline CDR1 and CDR2: DFQATT and SNEGSKA (reference sequence). The V gene end was trimmed by 6 bases and the J gene end by 6 bases; junction bases not matched to a gene: 12. The chain's CDR3 is CSADSGGAVHGYTF. As DNA, the CDR3 is TGCAGTGCAGACTCAGGGGGCGCGGTCCATGGCTACACCTTC.

V gene TRBV20-1 combines with J gene TRBJ2-3; 8 nucleotides agree with TRBD1. The CDR3 is 15 residues long. The germline gives CDR1 DFQATT, CDR2 SNEGSKA (reference sequence). V lost 0 bases to trimming and J lost 4 bases; unmatched junction nucleotides: 6. The DNA for the CDR3 is TGCAGTGCTAGAGATGCAGGGGGCCAAGCAGATACGCAGTATTTT. This sequence encodes CSARDAGGQADTQYF.

This clonotype was seen a few times. The CDR3 spells CSARDSQQEYNEQFF. The CDR3 DNA reads as TGCAGTGCTAGAGATTCACAGCAAGAGTACAATGAGCAGTTCTTC. J is TRBJ2-1 and V is TRBV20-1; no definite D call. The CDR3 extends over 15 amino acids. V was cut by 0 bases and J by 4 bases, with 13 bases left in between. Per germline, CDR1 DFQATT and CDR2 SNEGSKA (reference sequence).

This chain links TRBV7-2 with TRBJ1-4, with 8 bases aligning to TRBD1. The CDR3 covers 14 residues. Germline V gene data show CDR1 as SGHTA and CDR2 as FQGNSA. V was clipped by 3 bases and J by 8 bases; unmatched bases: 5. The CDR3 sequence is CASSFGQGSEKLFF. The CDR3 DNA sequence: TGTGCCAGCAGCTTTGGACAGGGCAGCGAAAAACTGTTTTTT.

This clonotype was seen only a few times. The V gene is TRBV12-3 or TRBV12-4, the J gene TRBJ2-6; D ambiguous. Between the trimmed V and J ends, which lost 10 bases and 0 bases, there was a span of 13 bases. This CDR3 has 15 amino acids. The CDR3 sequence is CATRTTVSGANVLTF. The CDR3, as DNA: TGTGCCACAAGAACGACGGTCTCTGGGGCCAACGTCCTGACTTTC.

This clonotype was seen a handful of times. This chain connects TRBV2 to TRBJ2-7; D not resolved. Trimming removed 4 bases from V and 0 bases from J, with 10 bases in between. The CDR3 loop spans 14 amino acids. Germline CDR1 and CDR2: SNHLY and FYNNEI. In DNA, the CDR3 is TGTGCCAGCAGTGTTAAGGGAACCTCCTACGAGCAGTACTTC. Amino acids: CASSVKGTSYEQYF. Full variable domain (missing parts from reference TRBV2 and TRBJ2-7): EPEVTQTPSHQVTQMGQEVILRCVPISNHLYFYWYRQILGQKVEFLVSFYNNEISEKSEIFDDQFSVERPDGSNFTLKIRSTKLEDSAMYFCASSVKGTSYEQYFGPGTRLTVT.

The chain is built from TRBV11-2 and TRBJ2-7, with 14 bases fitting TRBD2. Looked up from germline, CDR1 is SGHAT and CDR2 is FQNNGV. J lost 4 bases, V lost 6 bases, and 2 bases had no gene match. The CDR3 totals 14 residues. The DNA for the CDR3 is TGTGCCAGCAGAGGACTAGCGGGAGGTTACGAGCAGTACTTC. This sequence encodes CASRGLAGGYEQYF.

Only a few counts were recorded for this clonotype. The V and J genes are TRBV15 and TRBJ1-6, with D possibly being TRBD1 (6 bases). V lost 0 bases and J 12 bases, leaving 15 bases between the germline ends. Looked up from germline, CDR1 is LNHNV and CDR2 is YYDKDF (reference sequence). CDR3 length equals 15 residues. The CDR3 sequence is CATSRDLGDTGPLHF. The CDR3 nucleotides read TGTGCCACCAGCAGAGATTTGGGGGACACCGGACCCCTCCACTTT.

This clonotype was detected many times. V gene TRBV19 combines with J gene TRBJ2-1; D is ambiguous. V gave up 3 bases and J gave up 2 bases, with 14 bases separating them. The CDR3 length is 16 residues. CDR1 is LNHDA, CDR2 SQIVND, per germline (reference sequence). DNA of the CDR3: TGTGCCAGTAGTATCTTCGTAGGGTCGGCCTACAATGAGCAGTTCTTC. This codes for CASSIFVGSAYNEQFF.

This clonotype was seen repeatedly, ten times or more. V gene TRBV20-1 combines with J gene TRBJ2-2; D call uncertain. Germline values: CDR1 DFQATT, CDR2 SNEGSKA (reference sequence). The CDR3 sequence is 13 residues long. The ends were cut back, 4 bases at V and 5 bases at J, with 11 bases in the middle. The CDR3 bases are TGCAGTGCTAAGAGTAGCCGGACCGGGGAGCTGTTTTTT. Translated, it gives CSAKSSRTGELFF.

The V call is TRBV20-1, the J call TRBJ2-5; 10 nucleotides agree with TRBD2. The CDR3 extends over 14 amino acids. Germline V gene data show CDR1 as DFQATT and CDR2 as SNEGSKA (reference sequence). Trimming removed 4 bases from V and 2 bases from J; junction bases left unmatched: 4. The CDR3 DNA sequence: TGCAGTGCTACCGGGACTAGCGTTCAAGAGACCCAGTACTTC. Residues: CSATGTSVQETQYF.

The chain recombines TRBV5-1 with TRBJ2-3; perhaps TRBD2 as D (6 bases). The length of the CDR3 is 15 residues. From germline, CDR1 is SGHRS and CDR2 YFSETQ. V lost 4 bases and J 6 bases, leaving 18 bases between the germline ends. The CDR3 protein is CASSPGAPRGDTQYF. For the CDR3, the DNA is TGCGCCAGCAGCCCCGGAGCCCCCCGGGGGGATACGCAGTATTTT.

This sequence joins TRBV7-2 and TRBJ2-3, with D perhaps assigned TRBD1 or TRBD2 (5 bases each). The CDR3 runs 14 residues. V lost 4 bases to trimming and J lost 4 bases, with 12 bases between them. Germline V gene lookup returns CDR1 SGHTA and CDR2 FQGNSA. The CDR3 here is CASSWGSGSDTQYF. CDR3 nucleotide sequence: TGTGCCAGCAGCTGGGGGTCCGGTTCAGATACGCAGTATTTT.

The chain carries TRBV20-1 and TRBJ1-1; 8 bases line up with TRBD1. The CDR3 extends over 16 amino acids. Germline CDR1 DFQATT, CDR2 SNEGSKA (reference sequence). V was clipped by 0 bases and J by 3 bases; unmatched bases: 9. This chain's CDR3 is CSARDQGQGGDTEAFF. The CDR3 DNA is TGCAGTGCTAGAGACCAAGGACAGGGTGGGGACACTGAAGCTTTCTTT.

This clonotype was picked up many times. The V call is TRBV10-3, the J call TRBJ2-1, with 14 bases identical to TRBD2. Germline values: CDR1 ENHRY, CDR2 SYGVKD. The J segment lost 7 bases and the V segment lost 4 bases, leaving 0 bases of the junction unmatched. The CDR3 covers 14 residues. CDR3 sequence: CAISGTSGGNEQFF. The CDR3 nucleotides read TGTGCCATCAGTGGGACTAGCGGGGGGAATGAGCAGTTCTTC.

The chain recombines TRBV29-1 with TRBJ2-3; D unclear. The V end was cut by 6 bases, the J end by 4 bases, with 17 bases between. The CDR3 has 14 amino acids. Germline CDR1 and CDR2: SQVTM and ANQGSEA. The CDR3 region has the DNA TGCAGCGTCGTCAAAAGTGCCCCCCCAGATACGCAGTATTTT. Its protein is CSVVKSAPPDTQYF.

This clonotype has at least ten counts. The chain recombines TRBV10-3 with TRBJ1-2, with a tentative D call TRBD1 (5 bases). This CDR3 has 12 residues. Germline values: CDR1 ENHRY, CDR2 SYGVKD. V was pared by 3 bases and J by 3 bases, with 5 bases between. CDR3 nucleotides: TGTGCCATCAGTGAAGGGGACTATGGCTACACCTTC. Encoded protein: CAISEGDYGYTF.